Listed here are 12 T cell receptor beta chains from one sample, sequenced in a study of blood T cell repertoires in COVID-19. TCRdb's table, derived via immunoSEQ multiplex PCR, lists solely in-frame clones and lacks some. The sample records 190,000 or so clones, about 87% being singletons. Sequenced: peripheral blood. These receptors came from a man aged 35 to 55 with active or convalescent COVID-19.

This clone turned up a few times. This chain uses TRBV6-2 or TRBV6-3 with TRBJ1-2; 10 bases match TRBD1. Germline-derived CDR1 and CDR2 are MNHEY and SVGEGT. V dropped 2 bases and J dropped 7; count of bases not matched to a gene: 7. CDR3 length equals 15 residues. CDR3 residues: CASSYRRDRGAGYTF. The CDR3 DNA reads as TGTGCCAGCAGTTACAGGCGGGACAGGGGTGCTGGCTACACCTTC.

This chain connects TRBV3-1 (or the pseudogene TRBV3-2) to TRBJ1-3, with D possibly TRBD1 on 5 matching bases. The CDR3 totals 17 residues. CDR1 LGHDT and CDR2 YNNKEL come from the germline V gene (reference sequence). V was shortened by 2 bases and J by 0 bases, with 14 bases between the two germline ends. DNA for the CDR3: TGTGCCAGCAGCCAATTGGGGCTCAGCATCTCTGGAAACACCATATATTTT. This gives the protein CASSQLGLSISGNTIYF.

The V call is TRBV18, the J call TRBJ2-1; TRBD2 agrees at 9 bases. Germline loops: CDR1 KGHSH, CDR2 LQKENI. V trimming: 5 bases; J trimming: 8 bases; junction bases outside the gene matches: 10. The CDR3 runs 15 residues. In nucleotides, the CDR3 is TGTGCCAGCTCAGGTAGCGGGGGCCCGGCATATGAGCAGTTCTTC. Protein: CASSGSGGPAYEQFF.

The chain couples TRBV5-1 to TRBJ2-7, with 10 nucleotides matching TRBD2. Germline CDR1 is SGHRS and CDR2 is YFSETQ. The CDR3 is 16 amino acids. V shed 1 base, J shed 2 bases, and the junction held 6 bases outside the gene matches. CDR3 loop: CASSLFASGGAYEQYF. The CDR3, as DNA: TGCGCCAGCAGCTTGTTTGCCAGCGGGGGGGCCTACGAGCAGTACTTC. Filled out from reference TRBV5-1 and TRBJ2-7, the complete variable domain reads KAGVTQTPRYLIKTRGQQVTLSCSPISGHRSVSWYQQTPGQGLQFLFEYFSETQRNKGNFPGRFSGRQFSNSRSEMNVSTLELGDSALYLCASSLFASGGAYEQYFGPGTRLTVT.

This rearrangement joins TRBV6-2 or TRBV6-3 to TRBJ1-1; D is unclear. Germline loops: CDR1 MNHEY, CDR2 SVGEGT. Trimming left V 5 bases short and J 7 bases short, with 17 bases between. CDR3 length: 14 residues. The CDR3: CASSAAVRVYEAFF. As DNA, the CDR3 is TGTGCCAGCAGTGCCGCGGTCCGGGTTTATGAAGCTTTCTTT.

This clone has a single count. The J gene is TRBJ1-5, the V gene TRBV21-1; TRBD1 is taken as the D call from the table, unchecked against the DNA. TRBV21-1 counts as a pseudogene. This CDR3 region has 14 residues. CDR3 residues: CASRGTGGFQPQHF. CDR3 sequence (DNA): TGTGCCAGCCGTGGGACAGGGGGCTTTCAGCCCCAGCATTTT.

CDR3 coding DNA: TGCGCCAGCAGCTCGACAGGTGCCCACAACGGGTTGGAAAAACTGTTTTTT. It is translated as CASSSTGAHNGLEKLFF. This sequence joins TRBV5-1 and TRBJ1-4; TRBD1 might be the D (6 bases). Per germline, CDR1 SGHRS and CDR2 YFSETQ. Trimming cost V 3 bases and J 8 bases, with 23 bases left between them. The CDR3 is 17 amino acids.

The rearrangement links TRBV7-9 to TRBJ2-2; a weak D match, TRBD2 (6 bases). Germline CDR1 SEHNR, CDR2 FQNEAQ (reference sequence). The CDR3 is 14 residues long. V lost 8 bases, J lost 5 bases, and 15 bases lay in between. CDR3 in DNA: TGTGCCAGCGCCGGGGGAATCATAACCGGGGAGCTGTTTTTT. Translated: CASAGGIITGELFF.

This sequence joins TRBV4-1 and TRBJ1-4, with TRBD1 identical over 11 bases. The CDR3 runs 16 residues. Looked up from germline, CDR1 is MGHRA and CDR2 is YSYEKL. V trimming: 1 base; J trimming: 8 bases; junction bases outside the gene matches: 6. Written as DNA, the CDR3 is TGCGCCAGCAGCCAAGGGTCTGGGACAGGGGGGGAAAAACTGTTTTTT. As protein: CASSQGSGTGGEKLFF.

The chain links TRBV11-3 to TRBJ2-1; 11 bases map to TRBD2. Trimming at V came to 7 bases and at J to 8 bases, leaving 7 bases not matched to a gene. The germline CDR1 and CDR2 sequences are SGHNT and YENEEA. This CDR3 spans 14 amino acids. CDR3 nucleotide sequence: TGTGCCAGCACGGCTAGCGGGGGGATCTATGAGCAGTTCTTC. Protein: CASTASGGIYEQFF.

The rearrangement joins TRBV5-5 to TRBJ1-2, with TRBD1 matching over 9 bases. The CDR3 loop spans 14 amino acids. After removal of 1 base from V and 6 bases from J, the junction contained 4 bases not matched to a gene. CDR1 SGHKS and CDR2 YYEKEE come from the germline V gene (reference sequence). The CDR3 nucleotides are TGTGCCAGCAGCTTGTCCGGGACAGGGAATGGCTACACCTTC. Protein product: CASSLSGTGNGYTF.

The chain combines TRBV30 with TRBJ1-5; no clear D. The CDR3 contains 11 residues. The germline V gene has CDR1 GTSNPN and CDR2 SVGIG (reference sequence). V gave up 3 bases and J gave up 11 bases, with 11 bases separating them. This CDR3 is CAWSDGLSQHF. The CDR3 region has the DNA TGTGCCTGGAGCGACGGACTGTCCCAGCATTTT. The complete variable domain, with remaining parts taken from reference TRBV30 and TRBJ1-5, reads SQTIHQWPATLVQPVGSPLSLECTVEGTSNPNLYWYRQAAGRGLQLLFYSVGIGQISSEVPQNLSASRPQDRQFILSSKKLLLSDSGFYLCAWSDGLSQHFGDGTRLSIL.